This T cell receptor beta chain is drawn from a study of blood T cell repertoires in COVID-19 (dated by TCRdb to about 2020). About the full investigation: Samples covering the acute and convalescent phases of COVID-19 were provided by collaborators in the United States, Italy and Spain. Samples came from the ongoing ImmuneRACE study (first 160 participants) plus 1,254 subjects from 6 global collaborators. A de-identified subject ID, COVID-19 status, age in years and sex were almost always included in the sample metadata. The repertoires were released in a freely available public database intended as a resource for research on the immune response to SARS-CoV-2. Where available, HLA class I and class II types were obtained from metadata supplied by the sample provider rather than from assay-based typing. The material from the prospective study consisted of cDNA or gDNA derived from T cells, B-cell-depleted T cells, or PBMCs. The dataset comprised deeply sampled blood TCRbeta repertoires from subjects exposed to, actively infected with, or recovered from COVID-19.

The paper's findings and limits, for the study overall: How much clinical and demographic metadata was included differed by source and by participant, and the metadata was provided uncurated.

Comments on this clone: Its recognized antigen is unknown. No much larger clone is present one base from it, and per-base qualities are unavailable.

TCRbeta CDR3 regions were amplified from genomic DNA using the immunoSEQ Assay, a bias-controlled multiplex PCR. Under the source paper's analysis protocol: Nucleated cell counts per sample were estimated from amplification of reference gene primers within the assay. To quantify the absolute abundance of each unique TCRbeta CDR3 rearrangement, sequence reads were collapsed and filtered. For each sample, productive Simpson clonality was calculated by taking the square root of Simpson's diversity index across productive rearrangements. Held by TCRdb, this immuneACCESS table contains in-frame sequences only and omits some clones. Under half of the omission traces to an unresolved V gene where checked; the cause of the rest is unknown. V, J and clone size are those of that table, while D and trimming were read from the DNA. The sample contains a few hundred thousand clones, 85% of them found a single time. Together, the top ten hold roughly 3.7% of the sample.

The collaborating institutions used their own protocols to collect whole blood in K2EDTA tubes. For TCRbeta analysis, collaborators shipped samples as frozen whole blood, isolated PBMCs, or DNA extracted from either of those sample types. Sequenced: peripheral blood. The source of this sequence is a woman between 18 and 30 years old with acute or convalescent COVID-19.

Here the CDR3 is given as CASSLEANDRAGVKAFF. The DNA is as follows: TGTGCCAGCAGCCTGGAGGCGAACGATCGGGCCGGCGTGAAAGCTTTCTTT. The chain was built from TRBV27 and TRBJ1-1, with the D gene uncertain. The germline V gene (reference sequence) provides CDR1 MNHEY and CDR2 SMNVEV. V and J are truncated by 6 bases and 9 bases respectively, leaving an intervening sequence of 29 bases. The CDR3, from cysteine to phenylalanine, totals 17 residues. The kept DNA is CDR3 alone, 51 bases in frame from the first base.